Listed below are T cell receptor beta chains from one sample, sequenced in a study of T cell responses to AZD1222 COVID-19 vaccine. This table comes from immunoSEQ multiplex PCR, and its TCRdb copy is limited to in-frame clones, with some not included. The sample has some 86,000 clones, around 81% seen once. The sequenced sample was peripheral blood, obtained on day 0 of AZD1222 vaccination. Receptors originate from an adult in good health. Each CDR3 is given with its conserved first and last residue. Fields, in order: J gene, D gene, clone size, V gene, CDR3 DNA, CDR3 protein. A D gene is named only where the DNA matches it firmly. Expanded clones get a size class; other rows say once, few or many, or leave the size out.

>TRBJ2-7|TRBD1|.|TRBV9
TGTGCCAGCAGCGAGATGACAGGGGTGGGCGAGCAGTACTTC
CASSEMTGVGEQYF
>TRBJ2-2|.|.|TRBV11-2
TGTGCCAGCAGCTTAGGGGGCCCTAACACCGGGGAGCTGTTTTTT
CASSLGGPNTGELFF
>TRBJ1-5|.|.|TRBV5-8
TGTGCCAGCACCCGCGGATCTTATAGCAATCAGCCCCAGCATTTT
CASTRGSYSNQPQHF
>TRBJ1-5|.|.|TRBV10-1
TGCGCCAGCAGTGACCAGCCCCAGCATTTT
CASSDQPQHF
>TRBJ1-4|.|few|TRBV3-1/TRBV3-2
TGTGCCAGCAGCCAAGCTAGCCGGAGTCACGAAAAACTGTTTTTT
CASSQASRSHEKLFF
>TRBJ1-3|.|.|TRBV18
TGTGCCAGCTCAGGCGGACAGTCTGGAAACACCATATATTTT
CASSGGQSGNTIYF
>TRBJ1-5|.|.|TRBV19
TGTGCCAGTAGTATGGGGACAATTCGCGGCCGCTCCAATCAGCCCCAGCATTTT
CASSMGTIRGRSNQPQHF
>TRBJ1-6|TRBD1|.|TRBV27
TGTGCCAGCAGTCCCGGGACAGGGAGGGGAAATTCACCCCTCCACTTT
CASSPGTGRGNSPLHF
>TRBJ1-1|TRBD1|.|TRBV9
TGTGCCAGCAGCAAAACAGGGGTTCTAACTGAAGCTTTCTTT
CASSKTGVLTEAFF
>TRBJ1-4|TRBD1|.|TRBV2
TGTGCCAGTGGACAGGGGACAACTAATGAAAAACTGTTTTTT
CASGQGTTNEKLFF
>TRBJ2-5|.|.|TRBV18
TGTGCCAGCTCACCTCGACAGGACCAAGAGACCCAGTACTTC
CASSPRQDQETQYF
>TRBJ2-7|.|.|TRBV2
TGTGCCAGCAGCTATAGCTCCTACGAGCAGTACTTC
CASSYSSYEQYF
>TRBJ2-2|.|.|TRBV6-4
TGTGCCAGCCCCTCCTCGGGCGGAGACGTTTTGCGTACCGGGGAGCTGTTTTTT
CASPSSGGDVLRTGELFF
>TRBJ2-1|.|.|TRBV9
TGTGCCAGCAGCGTAGATGGCAGACCTACGAATGAGCAGTTCTTC
CASSVDGRPTNEQFF
>TRBJ1-2|.|.|TRBV2
TGTGCCAGCAGTGGTTCAGGGTCGAACTATGGCTACACCTTC
CASSGSGSNYGYTF
>TRBJ2-7|.|.|TRBV19
TGTGCCAGTAGTATAACGGGAGAACCCTACGAGCAGTACTTC
CASSITGEPYEQYF
>TRBJ2-7|.|.|TRBV5-1
TGCGCCAGCAGCTTGGTAGTAGAAGTGCAGGTGGACGAGCAGTACTTC
CASSLVVEVQVDEQYF
>TRBJ2-7|TRBD2|.|TRBV19
TGTGCCAGTAGTATGGGACTAGCGGTCCACGAGCAGTACTTC
CASSMGLAVHEQYF
>TRBJ2-7|.|.|TRBV11-2
TGTGCCAGCAGCTTATTGTTAGCCGAACGGGGACCCTCTTACGAGCAGTACTTC
CASSLLLAERGPSYEQYF
>TRBJ2-3|.|.|TRBV5-1
TGCGCCAGCAGCTTGGGGACAGCTAGCACAGATACGCAGTATTTT
CASSLGTASTDTQYF
>TRBJ2-1|.|.|TRBV11-2
TGTGCCAGCAGCTTGGAAAGCTCCTACAATGAGCAGTTCTTC
CASSLESSYNEQFF
>TRBJ1-2|.|.|TRBV2
TGTGCCAGCATTCAGGGGCAGGACTATGGCTACACCTTC
CASIQGQDYGYTF
>TRBJ1-5|TRBD1|.|TRBV7-6
TGTGCCAGCAGTCAGGACAGGGTTCGCAATCAGCCCCAGCATTTT
CASSQDRVRNQPQHF
>TRBJ1-3|.|.|TRBV18
TGTGCCAGCTCACCACGTCCAGAAGTTGAACTCTCTGGAAACACCATATATTTT
CASSPRPEVELSGNTIYF
>TRBJ2-7|.|.|TRBV11-2
TGTGCCAGCAGCTCGGGAAACGAGCAGTACTTC
CASSSGNEQYF
>TRBJ1-1|.|.|TRBV28
TGTGCCAGCAGTTTAGGCAGCCACACTGAAGCTTTCTTT
CASSLGSHTEAFF
>TRBJ2-5|.|.|TRBV7-9
TGTGCCAGCGGCCCAAGGGGGAAGTTTGGAGAGACCCAGTACTTC
CASGPRGKFGETQYF
>TRBJ1-6|.|many|TRBV5-4
TGTGCCAGCAGCTTGGCCGCTAGAGGCAATTCACCCCTCCACTTT
CASSLAARGNSPLHF
>TRBJ1-2|TRBD1|.|TRBV7-2
TGTGCCAGCAGCCCTCGAACAGGGGGTACCTATGGCTACACCTTC
CASSPRTGGTYGYTF
>TRBJ1-2|.|.|TRBV21-1
TGTGCCAGCAGCAAAAGGGGCCGGGGGGCGCGAAACTATGGCTACACCTTC
CASSKRGRGARNYGYTF
>TRBJ1-1|.|.|TRBV5-1
TGCGCCAGCAGCTCGGAGGGGATGAGTGAAGCTTTCTTT
CASSSEGMSEAFF
>TRBJ2-4|.|.|TRBV14
TGTGCCAGCAGCCAAGGGGGGGCGGCCAAAAACATTCAGTACTTC
CASSQGGAAKNIQYF
>TRBJ2-7|TRBD2|.|TRBV9
TGTGCCAGCAGCATCGAGGGACTAAGTTACGAGCAGTACTTC
CASSIEGLSYEQYF
>TRBJ2-1|.|.|TRBV5-6
TGTGCCAGCAGCTTGGATTACGGAGGCTCCTACAATGAGCAGTTCTTC
CASSLDYGGSYNEQFF
>TRBJ2-3|.|.|TRBV3-1/TRBV3-2
TGTGCCAGCAGCCAAGTCGGACACAGCACAGATACGCAGTATTTT
CASSQVGHSTDTQYF
>TRBJ2-1|.|.|TRBV12-5
TGTGCTAGTGTGGGCAGGGGCGGGATTCTATACAATGAGCAGTTCTTC
CASVGRGGILYNEQFF
>TRBJ1-5|TRBD1|.|TRBV9
TGTGCCAGCAGCGGGACAGGGAGTAATCAGCCCCAGCATTTT
CASSGTGSNQPQHF
>TRBJ2-3|TRBD2|.|TRBV7-7
TGTGCCAGCAGCCCAGGGACTAGCGGGGGGTCCGGGGATACGCAGTATTTT
CASSPGTSGGSGDTQYF
>TRBJ1-5|TRBD1|.|TRBV28
TGTGCCAGCAGTTCGGGACAGGGGAGCGTCCAGCCCCAGCATTTT
CASSSGQGSVQPQHF
>TRBJ2-3|.|.|TRBV14
TGTGCCAGCAGCCAAGATCGAGTTGGGACGCAGTATTTT
CASSQDRVGTQYF
>TRBJ1-5|.|.|TRBV29-1
TGCAGCGTTGAACACAGCCATCAGCCCCAGCATTTT
CSVEHSHQPQHF
>TRBJ2-1|.|.|TRBV3-1/TRBV3-2
TGTGCCAGCAGCCAAGATCTATCTAGAAACTACAATGAGCAGTTCTTC
CASSQDLSRNYNEQFF